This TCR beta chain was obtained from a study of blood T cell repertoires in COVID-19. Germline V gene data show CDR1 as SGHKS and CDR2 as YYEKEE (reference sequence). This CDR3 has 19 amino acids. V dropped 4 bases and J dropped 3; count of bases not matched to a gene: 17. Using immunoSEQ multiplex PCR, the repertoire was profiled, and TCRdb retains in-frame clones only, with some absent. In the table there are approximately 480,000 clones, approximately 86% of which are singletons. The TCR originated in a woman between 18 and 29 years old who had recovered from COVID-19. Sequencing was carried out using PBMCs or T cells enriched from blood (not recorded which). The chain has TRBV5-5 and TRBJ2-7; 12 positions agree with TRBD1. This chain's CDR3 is CASSAPGQGAPWGVYEQYF. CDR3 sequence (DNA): TGTGCCAGCAGCGCCCCGGGACAGGGGGCTCCGTGGGGGGTCTACGAGCAGTACTTC.